The clone carrying this TCR beta chain showed up just a few times. The antigen remains undetermined. This entry comes from a study of molecular identifiers for immune sequencing clone quantification. On the study more broadly: In replicates, RNA taken from roughly 20,000 or 100,000 naive CD8 cells was divided five ways, and four portions underwent sequencing.

Findings of the study overall: Sizes of clones that are highly expanded could be underestimated (if identical TCR molecules share a barcode). Clones that had above 20 RNA copies took up over 99% of effector molecules but under 1% in naive cells.

The authors gated naive CD8 T cells as CD8+CD4-CCR7+CD45RA+ for sorting. TCRdb reanalysed the PCR reads using MiXCR and keeps one entry per CDR3 protein. The sample has about 36,000 distinct CDR3 sequences, about 18% seen once. Trimming took off 6 bases at V and 0 bases at J, with 11 bases between the two ends. Germline V CDR1 and CDR2: SEHNR, FQNEAQ (reference sequence). The CDR3 is 14 residues long. What was sequenced was naive CD8+ T cells from blood, with Jurkat cell RNA spiked in. Stated subset: FACS-sorted CD8+CD4-CCR7+CD45RA+ naive T cells. The clonotype comes from a human donor in good health. Some libraries in this study had Jurkat cell RNA spiked in. The chain uses TRBV7-9 and TRBJ2-5, with D maybe TRBD2 (6 bases). The CDR3 sequence is CASSGPSDQETQYF. The CDR3 nucleotides are TGTGCCAGCAGTGGCCCTAGCGACCAAGAGACCCAGTACTTC.